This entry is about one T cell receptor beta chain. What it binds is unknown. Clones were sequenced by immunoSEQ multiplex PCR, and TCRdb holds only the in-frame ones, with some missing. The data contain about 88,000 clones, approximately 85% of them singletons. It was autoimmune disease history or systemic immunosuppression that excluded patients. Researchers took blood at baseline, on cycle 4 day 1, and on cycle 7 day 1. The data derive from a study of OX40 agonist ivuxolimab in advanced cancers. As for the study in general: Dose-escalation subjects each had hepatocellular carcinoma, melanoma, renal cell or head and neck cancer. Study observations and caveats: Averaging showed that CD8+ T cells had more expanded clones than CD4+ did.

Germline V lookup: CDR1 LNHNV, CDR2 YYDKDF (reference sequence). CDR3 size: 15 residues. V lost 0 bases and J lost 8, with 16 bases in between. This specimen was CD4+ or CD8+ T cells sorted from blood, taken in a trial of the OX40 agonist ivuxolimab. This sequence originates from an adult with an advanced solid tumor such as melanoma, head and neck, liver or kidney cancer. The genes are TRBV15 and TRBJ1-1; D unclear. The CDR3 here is CATSRDPWSAQEAFF. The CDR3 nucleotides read TGTGCCACCAGCAGAGACCCTTGGAGCGCCCAAGAAGCTTTCTTT.